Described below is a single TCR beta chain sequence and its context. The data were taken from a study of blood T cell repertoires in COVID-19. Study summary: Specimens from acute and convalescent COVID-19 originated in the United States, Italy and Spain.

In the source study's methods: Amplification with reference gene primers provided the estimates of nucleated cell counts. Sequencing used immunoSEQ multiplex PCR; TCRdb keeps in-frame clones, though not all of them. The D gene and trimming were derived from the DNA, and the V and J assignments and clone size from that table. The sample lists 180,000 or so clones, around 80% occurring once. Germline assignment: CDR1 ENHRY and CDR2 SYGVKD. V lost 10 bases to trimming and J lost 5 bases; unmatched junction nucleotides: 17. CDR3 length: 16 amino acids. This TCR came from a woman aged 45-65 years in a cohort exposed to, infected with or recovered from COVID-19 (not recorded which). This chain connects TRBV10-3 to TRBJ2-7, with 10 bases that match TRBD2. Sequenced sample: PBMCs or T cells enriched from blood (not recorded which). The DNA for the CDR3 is TGTGCCACCTCGAAGCCCCAAGCGGGAGGGCCCAACGAGCAGTACTTC. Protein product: CATSKPQAGGPNEQYF.